This paragraph covers one T cell receptor beta chain sequence. This sample was included in a study of blood T cell repertoires in COVID-19. Turning to the study itself: Acute and convalescent COVID-19 samples came from the United States, Italy and Spain. T cells, B-cell-depleted T cells, or PBMCs supplied cDNA or gDNA.

In the original workflow: Amplification from reference gene primers served as the basis for estimated nucleated cell counts. The method was immunoSEQ multiplex PCR; TCRdb's version includes in-frame clones alone and lacks a portion of them. V and J calls and clone size are given by that table; D and trimming were obtained from the DNA. This table has 75,000 to 95,000 clones, 85% to 90% appearing once. The clonotype originates from a human donor in a cohort sampled during active COVID-19. The sequencing input was peripheral blood.

The CDR3 coding sequence is TGTGCCTGGAAGAGGGCCCGCACAGATACGCAGTATTTT. Translation: CAWKRARTDTQYF. The chain recombines TRBV30 with TRBJ2-3; possible D gene TRBD2, 5 bases. The length of the CDR3 is 13 residues. V was trimmed by 4 bases and J by 1 base, leaving 9 bases between them. Germline CDR1 reads GTSNPN; CDR2 reads SVGIG (reference sequence).